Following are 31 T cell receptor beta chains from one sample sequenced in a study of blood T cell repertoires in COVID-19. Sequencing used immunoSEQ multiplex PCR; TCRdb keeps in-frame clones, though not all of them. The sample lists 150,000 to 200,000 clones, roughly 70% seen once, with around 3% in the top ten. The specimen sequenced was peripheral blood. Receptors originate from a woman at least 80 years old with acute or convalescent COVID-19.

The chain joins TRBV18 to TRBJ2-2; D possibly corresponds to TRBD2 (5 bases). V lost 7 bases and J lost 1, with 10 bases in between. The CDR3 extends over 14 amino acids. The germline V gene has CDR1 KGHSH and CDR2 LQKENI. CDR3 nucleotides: TGTGCCAGCTATTGGACTGAGAACACCGGGGAGCTGTTTTTT. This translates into CASYWTENTGELFF.

DNA for the CDR3: TGTGCCAGCAGACATACCTCAGGGATTAACTATGGCTACACCTTC. Translation: CASRHTSGINYGYTF. J is TRBJ1-2 and V is TRBV27; TRBD1 is a possible D gene (5 bases). Germline assignment: CDR1 MNHEY and CDR2 SMNVEV (reference sequence). V lost 6 bases and J 1 base, leaving 15 bases between the germline ends. CDR3 length: 15 amino acids.

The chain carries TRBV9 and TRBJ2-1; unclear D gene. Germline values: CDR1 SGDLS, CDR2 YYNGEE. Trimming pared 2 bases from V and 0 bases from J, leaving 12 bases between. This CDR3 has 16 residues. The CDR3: CASSVGGLSSYNEQFF. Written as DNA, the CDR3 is TGTGCCAGCAGCGTGGGTGGGCTGAGCTCCTACAATGAGCAGTTCTTC. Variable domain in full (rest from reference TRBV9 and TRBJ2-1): DSGVTQTPKHLITATGQRVTLRCSPRSGDLSVYWYQQSLDQGLQFLIQYYNGEERAKGNILERFSAQQFPDLHSELNLSSLELGDSALYFCASSVGGLSSYNEQFFGPGTRLTVL.

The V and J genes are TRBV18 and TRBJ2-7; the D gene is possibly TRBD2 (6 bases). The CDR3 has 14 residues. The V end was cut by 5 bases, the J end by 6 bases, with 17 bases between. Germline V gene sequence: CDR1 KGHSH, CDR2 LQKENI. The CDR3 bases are TGTGCCAGCTCATCGACTAGTAGGGTCTCCGAGCAGTACTTC. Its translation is CASSSTSRVSEQYF.

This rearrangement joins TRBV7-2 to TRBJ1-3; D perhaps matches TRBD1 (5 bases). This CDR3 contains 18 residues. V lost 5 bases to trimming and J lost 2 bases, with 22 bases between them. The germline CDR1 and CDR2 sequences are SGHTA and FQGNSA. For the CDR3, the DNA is TGTGCCAGCAGCCCACGGGGGATTAGTGCCACTGCTGGAAACACCATATATTTT. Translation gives CASSPRGISATAGNTIYF.

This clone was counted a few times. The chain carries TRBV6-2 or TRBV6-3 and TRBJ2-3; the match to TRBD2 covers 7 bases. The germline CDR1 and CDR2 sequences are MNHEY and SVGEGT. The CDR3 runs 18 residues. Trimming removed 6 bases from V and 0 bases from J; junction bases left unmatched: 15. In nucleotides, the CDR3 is TGTGCCAGCAGCCCTCATATCTTGCTAGCGGACAGCACAGATACGCAGTATTTT. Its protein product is CASSPHILLADSTDTQYF.

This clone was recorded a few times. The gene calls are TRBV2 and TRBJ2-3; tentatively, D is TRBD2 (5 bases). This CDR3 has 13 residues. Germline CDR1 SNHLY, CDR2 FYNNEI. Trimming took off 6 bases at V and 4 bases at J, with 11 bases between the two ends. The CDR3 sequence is CASRPIGADTQYF. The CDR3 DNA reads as TGTGCCAGCAGGCCGATCGGGGCAGATACGCAGTATTTT.

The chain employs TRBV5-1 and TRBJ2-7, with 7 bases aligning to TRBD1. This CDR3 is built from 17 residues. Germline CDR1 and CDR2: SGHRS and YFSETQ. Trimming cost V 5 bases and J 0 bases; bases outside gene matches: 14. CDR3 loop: CASSWGRWTGPSYEQYF. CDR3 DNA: TGCGCCAGCAGTTGGGGTAGGTGGACAGGCCCCTCCTACGAGCAGTACTTC.

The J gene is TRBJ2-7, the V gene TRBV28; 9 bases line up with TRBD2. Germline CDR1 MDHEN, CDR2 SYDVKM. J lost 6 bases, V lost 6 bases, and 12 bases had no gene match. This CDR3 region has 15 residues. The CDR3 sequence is CASRPGSAGGREQYF. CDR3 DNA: TGTGCCAGCAGGCCGGGGTCTGCGGGAGGGCGCGAGCAGTACTTC.

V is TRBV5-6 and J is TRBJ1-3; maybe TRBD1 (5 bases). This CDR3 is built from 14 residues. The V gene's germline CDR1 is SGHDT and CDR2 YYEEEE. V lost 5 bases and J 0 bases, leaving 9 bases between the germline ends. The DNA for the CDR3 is TGTGCCAGCAGACAGGACAACTCTGGAAACACCATATATTTT. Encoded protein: CASRQDNSGNTIYF.

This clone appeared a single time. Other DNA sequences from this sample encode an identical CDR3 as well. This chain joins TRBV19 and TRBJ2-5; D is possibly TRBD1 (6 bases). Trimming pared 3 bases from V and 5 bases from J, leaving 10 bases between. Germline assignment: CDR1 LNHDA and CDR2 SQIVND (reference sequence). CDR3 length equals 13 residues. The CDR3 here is CASSIQGQETQYF. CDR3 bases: TGTGCCAGTAGTATTCAGGGGCAGGAGACCCAGTACTTC.

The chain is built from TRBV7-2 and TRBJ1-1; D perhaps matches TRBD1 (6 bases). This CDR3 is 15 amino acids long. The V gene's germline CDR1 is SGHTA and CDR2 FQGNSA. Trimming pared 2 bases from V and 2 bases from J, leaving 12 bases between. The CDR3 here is CASSLWDNRNTEAFF. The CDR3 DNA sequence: TGTGCCAGCAGCTTATGGGACAATAGAAACACTGAAGCTTTCTTT.

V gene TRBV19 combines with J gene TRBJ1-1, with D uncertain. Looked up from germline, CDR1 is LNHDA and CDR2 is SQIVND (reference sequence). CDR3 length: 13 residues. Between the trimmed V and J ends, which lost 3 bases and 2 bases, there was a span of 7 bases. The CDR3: CASSMLSNTEAFF. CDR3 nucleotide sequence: TGTGCCAGTAGTATGCTGAGTAACACTGAAGCTTTCTTT.

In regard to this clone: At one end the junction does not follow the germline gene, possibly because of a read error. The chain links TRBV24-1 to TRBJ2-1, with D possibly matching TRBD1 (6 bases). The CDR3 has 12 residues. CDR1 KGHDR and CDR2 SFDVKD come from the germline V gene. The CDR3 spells CATSEGARSQVF. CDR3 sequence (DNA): TGTGCCACCAGTGAGGGGGCCAGATCCCAGGTCTTC.

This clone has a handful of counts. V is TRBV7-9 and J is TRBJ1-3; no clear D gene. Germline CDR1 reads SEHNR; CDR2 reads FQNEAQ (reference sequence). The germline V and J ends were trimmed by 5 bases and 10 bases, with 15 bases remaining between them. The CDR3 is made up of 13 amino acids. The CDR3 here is CASSPASGRTIYF. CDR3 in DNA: TGTGCCAGCAGCCCCGCGTCTGGTAGAACCATATATTTT. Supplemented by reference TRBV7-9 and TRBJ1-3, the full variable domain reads DTGVSQNPRHKITKRGQNVTFRCDPISEHNRLYWYRQTLGQGPEFLTYFQNEAQLEKSRLLSDRFSAERPKGSFSTLEIQRTEQGDSAMYLCASSPASGRTIYFGEGSWLTVV.

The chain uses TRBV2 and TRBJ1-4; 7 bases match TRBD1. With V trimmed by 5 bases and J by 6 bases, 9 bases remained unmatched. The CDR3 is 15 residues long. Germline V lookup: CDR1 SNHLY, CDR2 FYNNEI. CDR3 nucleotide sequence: TGTGCCAGCAGTCTACAGGGGATGGTGGATGAAAAACTGTTTTTT. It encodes CASSLQGMVDEKLFF.

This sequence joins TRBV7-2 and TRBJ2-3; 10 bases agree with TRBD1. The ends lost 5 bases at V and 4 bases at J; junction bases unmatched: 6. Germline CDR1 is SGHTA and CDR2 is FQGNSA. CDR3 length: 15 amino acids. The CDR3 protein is CASSTDRGLSDTQYF. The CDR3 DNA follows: TGTGCCAGCAGCACAGACAGGGGGCTATCAGATACGCAGTATTTT.

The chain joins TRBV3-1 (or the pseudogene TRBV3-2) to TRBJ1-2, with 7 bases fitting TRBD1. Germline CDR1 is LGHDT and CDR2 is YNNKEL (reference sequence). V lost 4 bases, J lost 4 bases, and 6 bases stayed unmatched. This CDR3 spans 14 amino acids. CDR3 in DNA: TGTGCCAGCAGCCCTATCGGACAGGTCTATGGCTACACCTTC. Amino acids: CASSPIGQVYGYTF.

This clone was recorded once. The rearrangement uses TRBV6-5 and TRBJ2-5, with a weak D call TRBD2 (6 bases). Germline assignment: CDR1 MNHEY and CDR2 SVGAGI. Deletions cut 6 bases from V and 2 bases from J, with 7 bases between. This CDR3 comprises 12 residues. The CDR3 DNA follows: TGTGCCAGCAGACGGGGGCAAGAGACCCAGTACTTC. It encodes CASRRGQETQYF.

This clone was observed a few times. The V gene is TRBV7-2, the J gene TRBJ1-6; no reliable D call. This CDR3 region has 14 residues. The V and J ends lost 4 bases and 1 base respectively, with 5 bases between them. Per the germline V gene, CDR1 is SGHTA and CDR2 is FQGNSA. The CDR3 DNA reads TGTGCCAGCAGCTCAGGTTCCTATAATTCACCCCTCCACTTT. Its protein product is CASSSGSYNSPLHF.

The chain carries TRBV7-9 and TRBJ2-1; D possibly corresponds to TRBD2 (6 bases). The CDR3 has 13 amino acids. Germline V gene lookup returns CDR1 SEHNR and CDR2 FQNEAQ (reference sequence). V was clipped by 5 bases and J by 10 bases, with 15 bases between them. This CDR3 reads CASSPNRLGEQFF. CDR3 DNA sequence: TGTGCCAGCAGCCCTAACAGACTAGGCGAGCAGTTCTTC.

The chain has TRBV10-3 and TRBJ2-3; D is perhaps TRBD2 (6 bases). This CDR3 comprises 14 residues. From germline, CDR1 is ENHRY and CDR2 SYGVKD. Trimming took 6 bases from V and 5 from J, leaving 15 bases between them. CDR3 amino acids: CAISVSGDGDTQYF. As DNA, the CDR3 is TGTGCCATCAGCGTCTCGGGGGATGGAGATACGCAGTATTTT.

The CDR3 DNA is TGTGCCAGCAGTGACGGACAGGGGACCACTGAAGCTTTCTTT. This translates into CASSDGQGTTEAFF. The gene calls are TRBV6-1 and TRBJ1-1; 9 nucleotides match TRBD1. Germline V gene lookup returns CDR1 MNHNS and CDR2 SASEGT. This CDR3 has 14 amino acids. V lost 3 bases and J lost 4; bases outside the gene matches: 3.

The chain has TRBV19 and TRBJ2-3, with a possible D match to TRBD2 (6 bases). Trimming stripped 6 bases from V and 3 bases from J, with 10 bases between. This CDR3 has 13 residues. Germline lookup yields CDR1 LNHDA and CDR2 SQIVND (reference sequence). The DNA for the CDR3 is TGTGCCAGTAGCCCGACTAGAACAGATACGCAGTATTTT. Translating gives CASSPTRTDTQYF.

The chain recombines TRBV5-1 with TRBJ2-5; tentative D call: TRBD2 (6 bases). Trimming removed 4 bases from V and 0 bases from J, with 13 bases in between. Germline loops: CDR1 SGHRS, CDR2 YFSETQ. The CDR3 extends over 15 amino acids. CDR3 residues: CASSQGLQYQETQYF. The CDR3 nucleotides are TGCGCCAGCAGCCAGGGACTTCAGTACCAAGAGACCCAGTACTTC.

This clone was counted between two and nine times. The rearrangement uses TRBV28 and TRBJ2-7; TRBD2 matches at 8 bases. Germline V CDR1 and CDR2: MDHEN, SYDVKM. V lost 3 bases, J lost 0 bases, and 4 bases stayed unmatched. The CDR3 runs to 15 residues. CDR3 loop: CASSFRGTSSYEQYF. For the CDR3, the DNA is TGTGCCAGCAGTTTTAGAGGGACTAGCTCCTACGAGCAGTACTTC.

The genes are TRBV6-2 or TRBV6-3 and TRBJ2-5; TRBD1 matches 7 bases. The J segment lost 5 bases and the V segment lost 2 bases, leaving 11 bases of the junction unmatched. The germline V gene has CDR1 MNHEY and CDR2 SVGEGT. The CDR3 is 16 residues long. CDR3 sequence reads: CASSYALGRGSETQYF. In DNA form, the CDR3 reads TGTGCCAGCAGTTACGCTCTGGGCAGGGGGAGCGAGACCCAGTACTTC.

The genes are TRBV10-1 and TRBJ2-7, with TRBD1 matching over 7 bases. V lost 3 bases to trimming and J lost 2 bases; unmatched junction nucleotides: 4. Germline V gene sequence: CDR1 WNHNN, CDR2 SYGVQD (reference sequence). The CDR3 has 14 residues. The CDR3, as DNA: TGCGCCAGCAGTGAAGCCGGGACAGCCTACGAGCAGTACTTC. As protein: CASSEAGTAYEQYF.

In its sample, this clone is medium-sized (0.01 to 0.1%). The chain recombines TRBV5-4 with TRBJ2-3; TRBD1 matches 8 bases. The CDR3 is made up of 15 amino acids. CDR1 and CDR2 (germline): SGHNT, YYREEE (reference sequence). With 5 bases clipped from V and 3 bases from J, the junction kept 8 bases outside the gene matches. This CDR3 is CASSLDRGYTDTQYF. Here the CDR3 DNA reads TGTGCCAGCAGTCTTGACAGGGGTTATACAGATACGCAGTATTTT.

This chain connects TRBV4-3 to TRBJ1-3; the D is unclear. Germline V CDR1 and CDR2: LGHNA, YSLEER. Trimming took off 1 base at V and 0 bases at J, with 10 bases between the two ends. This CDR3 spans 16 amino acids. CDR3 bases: TGCGCCAGCAGCCAAGGAGGGTTCAGCTCTGGAAACACCATATATTTT. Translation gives CASSQGGFSSGNTIYF.

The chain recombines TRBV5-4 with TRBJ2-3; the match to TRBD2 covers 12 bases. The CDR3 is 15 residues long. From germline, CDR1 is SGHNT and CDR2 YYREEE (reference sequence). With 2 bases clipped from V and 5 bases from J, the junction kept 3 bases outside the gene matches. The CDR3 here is CASSFSSGREDTQYF. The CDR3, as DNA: TGTGCCAGCAGCTTTTCTAGCGGGAGGGAAGATACGCAGTATTTT. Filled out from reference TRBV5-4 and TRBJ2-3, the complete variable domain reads ETGVTQSPTHLIKTRGQQVTLRCSSQSGHNTVSWYQQALGQGPQFIFQYYREEENGRGNFPPRFSGLQFPNYSSELNVNALELDDSALYLCASSFSSGREDTQYFGPGTRLTVL.